Each of the 14 T cell receptor beta chains below was sequenced from the same sample in a study of control samples from healthy donors and cancer patients. Produced via immunoSEQ multiplex PCR; TCRdb's table is partial and in-frame only. Of some 120,000 clones detected, less than 95% appear once; the ten largest clones hold 3.6%. The sequenced material came from blood. All receptors derive from a man younger than 40 in good health.

This clone was picked up one time. This chain connects TRBV6-2 or TRBV6-3 to TRBJ1-2, with D hard to call. This CDR3 has 12 amino acids. CDR1 and CDR2 from the germline V gene are MNHEY and SVGEGT. V was clipped by 5 bases and J by 10 bases, with 14 bases between them. Here the CDR3 DNA reads TGTGCCAGCAGTGATCCTCAGGAGGCCTACACCTTC. Translating it yields CASSDPQEAYTF.

The chain couples TRBV7-3 to TRBJ2-5, with D possibly matching TRBD1 (5 bases). Between the trimmed V and J ends, which lost 4 bases and 2 bases, there was a span of 8 bases. CDR3 length equals 13 residues. Germline assignment: CDR1 SGHTA and CDR2 FQGTGA. The CDR3 region is CASSSDRQETQYF. The CDR3 nucleotides are TGTGCCAGCAGCTCAGACAGACAAGAGACCCAGTACTTC.

This rearrangement joins TRBV5-4 to TRBJ1-3; tentative D call: TRBD1 (6 bases). The CDR3 length is 13 residues. V gave up 2 bases and J gave up 4 bases, with 7 bases separating them. Germline V gives CDR1 SGHNT, CDR2 YYREEE (reference sequence). In DNA form, the CDR3 reads TGTGCCAGCAGCTTCAGGGGCGGAAACACCATATATTTT. Encoded protein: CASSFRGGNTIYF.

This chain joins TRBV7-6 and TRBJ1-4, with TRBD1 matching 9 bases. There are 16 residues in the CDR3. The trim removed 1 base at V and 5 bases at J, leaving 5 bases unmatched. Per the germline V gene, CDR1 is SGHVS and CDR2 is FNYEAQ. DNA for the CDR3: TGTGCCAGCAGCTTAGAATGGGGGACAGGGAATGAAAAACTGTTTTTT. Amino acid sequence: CASSLEWGTGNEKLFF.

This chain connects TRBV6-2 or TRBV6-3 to TRBJ1-2, with D maybe TRBD1 (6 bases). V dropped 2 bases and J dropped 4 bases, with 11 bases sitting between them. The CDR3 sequence is 14 residues long. The germline V gene encodes CDR1 MNHEY and CDR2 SVGEGT. Here the CDR3 reads CASSYRGRGYGYTF. The CDR3 coding sequence is TGTGCCAGCAGTTACCGGGGCAGGGGCTATGGCTACACCTTC.

The chain uses TRBV5-1 and TRBJ2-7; TRBD2 aligns across 7 bases. This CDR3 is 16 amino acids long. Trimming at V came to 4 bases and at J to 5 bases, leaving 15 bases not matched to a gene. The germline gives CDR1 SGHRS, CDR2 YFSETQ. For the CDR3, the DNA is TGCGCCAGCAGCCCCTTGTCAGAAGCGGGGCGGAACGAGCAGTACTTC. Translated: CASSPLSEAGRNEQYF.

The chain has TRBV6-5 and TRBJ1-5; no clear D. The germline CDR1 and CDR2 sequences are MNHEY and SVGAGI. The germline V and J ends were trimmed by 0 bases and 2 bases, with 8 bases remaining between them. The CDR3 covers 15 residues. The CDR3 here is CASSYSIVGNQPQHF. The CDR3 DNA sequence: TGTGCCAGCAGTTACTCGATAGTTGGCAATCAGCCCCAGCATTTT.

For the CDR3, the DNA is TGTGCCAGCAGCCTCATACCACCGACTAGCGGGGGACCCTCCTACGAGCAGTACTTC. Its translation is CASSLIPPTSGGPSYEQYF. V gene TRBV3-1 (or the pseudogene TRBV3-2) combines with J gene TRBJ2-7, with 12 nucleotides matching TRBD2. V trimming: 4 bases; J trimming: 0 bases; junction bases outside the gene matches: 13. This CDR3 spans 19 amino acids. The germline CDR1 and CDR2 sequences are LGHDT and YNNKEL (reference sequence).

Regarding this clone: Other DNA sequences from this sample encode an identical CDR3 as well. This chain joins TRBV28 and TRBJ2-7; D gene unclear. The CDR3 contains 12 residues. Trimming shortened V by 2 bases and J by 3 bases, and 5 bases separated the two germline ends. Germline loops: CDR1 MDHEN, CDR2 SYDVKM. The CDR3: CASSLTLYEQYF. CDR3 bases: TGTGCCAGCAGTTTAACCCTCTACGAGCAGTACTTC.

The V call is TRBV28, the J call TRBJ2-4; the D gene is possibly TRBD2 (6 bases). The V end was cut by 6 bases, the J end by 6 bases, with 21 bases between. This CDR3 region has 16 residues. CDR1 MDHEN and CDR2 SYDVKM come from the germline V gene. CDR3 sequence: CASSSLFRTTVNIQYF. CDR3 coding DNA: TGTGCCAGCAGCTCCCTCTTCCGGACTACGGTAAACATTCAGTACTTC.

The chain has TRBV14 and TRBJ2-1, with TRBD2 matching 8 bases. The germline CDR1 and CDR2 sequences are SGHDN and FVKESK. The V gene end was trimmed by 4 bases and the J gene end by 2 bases; junction bases not matched to a gene: 1. The length of the CDR3 is 14 residues. This chain's CDR3 is CASSRAGAYNEQFF. The DNA of the CDR3 is TGTGCCAGCAGCCGAGCGGGGGCCTACAATGAGCAGTTCTTC.

The CDR3 is CASSLADGGENTEAFF. The CDR3 nucleotides read TGTGCCAGCAGCTTAGCGGATGGGGGCGAGAACACTGAAGCTTTCTTT. The chain combines TRBV7-9 with TRBJ1-1, with TRBD1 as a possible D gene (6 bases). The CDR3 extends over 16 amino acids. V was cut by 0 bases and J by 1 base, with 12 bases left in between. Germline V gene sequence: CDR1 SEHNR, CDR2 FQNEAQ (reference sequence).

The chain carries TRBV29-1 and TRBJ1-1, with a possible D match to TRBD1 (6 bases). The V end lost 4 bases, the J end lost 3 bases, and 15 bases lay between the germline ends. The CDR3 covers 14 residues. Germline CDR1 reads SQVTM; CDR2 reads ANQGSEA. CDR3 coding DNA: TGCAGCGTTGGGTTGGTTAACAGGGACACTGAAGCTTTCTTT. Amino acid sequence: CSVGLVNRDTEAFF.

The chain carries TRBV10-3 and TRBJ2-5; D assignment may be TRBD1 or TRBD2 (7 bases each). Trimming took off 8 bases at V and 5 bases at J, with 15 bases between the two ends. The CDR3 covers 13 residues. Germline V gene data show CDR1 as ENHRY and CDR2 as SYGVKD. CDR3 DNA: TGTGCCATCGGGGGAGGGGGCAGGGAGACCCAGTACTTC. It is translated as CAIGGGGRETQYF.